The rows below give T cell receptor beta chains drawn from one sample of a study of T cell responses to AZD1222 COVID-19 vaccine. The repertoire was sequenced with immunoSEQ multiplex PCR; TCRdb's copy has only in-frame clones and lacks some. The sample holds about 180,000 clones, around 90% seen once. The sample consisted of peripheral blood, taken on day 0 of AZD1222 vaccination. The receptors were gathered from an adult in good health. The CDR3 runs from the conserved cysteine through the conserved F or W. D genes are given only for firm matches. Where a row states a size, it is once, few, many or the class of an expanded clone; other rows omit it.

j_gene: TRBJ2-2
d_gene: TRBD1
v_gene: TRBV30
abundance: once
CDR3aa: CAWSPGTVPGELFF
CDR3nt: TGTGCCTGGAGTCCGGGGACAGTCCCCGGGGAGCTGTTTTTT

j_gene: TRBJ2-1
d_gene: TRBD2
v_gene: TRBV9
abundance: -
CDR3aa: CASSTGLAHNEQFF
CDR3nt: TGTGCCAGCAGCACTGGACTAGCCCACAATGAGCAGTTCTTC

j_gene: TRBJ1-2
d_gene: -
v_gene: TRBV19
abundance: -
CDR3aa: CASSIRQGVGYGYTF
CDR3nt: TGTGCCAGTAGTATCCGGCAGGGCGTCGGCTATGGCTACACCTTC

j_gene: TRBJ1-1
d_gene: -
v_gene: TRBV5-1
abundance: -
CDR3aa: CASSLQTNTEAFF
CDR3nt: TGCGCCAGCAGCTTACAGACGAACACTGAAGCTTTCTTT

j_gene: TRBJ2-1
d_gene: TRBD2
v_gene: TRBV6-5
abundance: once
CDR3aa: CASSYSGGYEQFF
CDR3nt: TGTGCCAGCAGTTACTCCGGGGGGTATGAGCAGTTCTTC

j_gene: TRBJ2-5
d_gene: -
v_gene: TRBV2
abundance: -
CDR3aa: CASSAGPEGRETQYF
CDR3nt: TGTGCCAGCAGTGCGGGCCCGGAAGGGAGAGAGACCCAGTACTTC

j_gene: TRBJ1-4
d_gene: TRBD1
v_gene: TRBV6-1
abundance: -
CDR3aa: CASSEPPGGSEKLFF
CDR3nt: TGTGCCAGCAGTGAACCCCCAGGGGGCTCTGAAAAACTGTTTTTT

j_gene: TRBJ2-1
d_gene: -
v_gene: TRBV10-2
abundance: -
CDR3aa: CASSDSSRLDNEQFF
CDR3nt: TGCGCCAGCAGTGATTCTTCTCGACTTGACAATGAGCAGTTCTTC

j_gene: TRBJ1-2
d_gene: TRBD1
v_gene: TRBV19
abundance: -
CDR3aa: CASRVGQATYGYTF
CDR3nt: TGTGCCAGTAGGGTGGGACAGGCGACCTATGGCTACACCTTC

j_gene: TRBJ1-1
d_gene: -
v_gene: TRBV11-3
abundance: -
CDR3aa: CASSSNSVEAFF
CDR3nt: TGTGCCAGCAGCTCTAACTCGGTTGAAGCTTTCTTT

j_gene: TRBJ1-5
d_gene: TRBD1
v_gene: TRBV5-1
abundance: -
CDR3aa: CASSPRDRGQPQHF
CDR3nt: TGCGCCAGCAGCCCGAGGGACAGGGGCCAGCCCCAGCATTTT

j_gene: TRBJ2-1
d_gene: -
v_gene: TRBV15
abundance: -
CDR3aa: CATSREGRGVKAHGEQFF
CDR3nt: TGTGCCACCAGCAGAGAGGGCCGTGGGGTGAAGGCACACGGTGAGCAGTTCTTC

j_gene: TRBJ2-7
d_gene: TRBD2
v_gene: TRBV20-1
abundance: -
CDR3aa: CSAQRDYEQYF
CDR3nt: TGCAGTGCTCAGCGGGACTACGAGCAGTACTTC